The 29 T cell receptor beta chains reported below all come from one sample, sequenced in a study of blood T cell repertoires in COVID-19. Using immunoSEQ multiplex PCR, the repertoire was profiled, and TCRdb retains in-frame clones only, with some absent. The sample shows about 190,000 clones, around 87% of them seen only once. Sequencing was performed on peripheral blood. The receptors shown here come from a man between 50 and 59 years old with acute or convalescent COVID-19.

This clone was seen a few times. CDR3 residues: CASRTGPGTGGTEAFF. CDR3 sequence (DNA): TGTGCCAGCAGGACTGGGCCCGGGACAGGGGGCACTGAAGCTTTCTTT. The genes are TRBV5-4 and TRBJ1-1, with 11 bases aligning to TRBD1. This CDR3 has 16 residues. After removal of 5 bases from V and 4 bases from J, the junction contained 10 bases not matched to a gene. Germline-derived CDR1 and CDR2 are SGHNT and YYREEE (reference sequence).

V and J are TRBV4-2 and TRBJ2-2; maybe TRBD1 (5 bases). Germline V lookup: CDR1 LGHNA, CDR2 YNFKEQ. V lost 0 bases to trimming and J lost 6 bases, with 11 bases between them. This CDR3 region has 15 residues. The CDR3 DNA is TGTGCCAGCAGCCAAGAAGGGGCTAGAGCCGGGGAGCTGTTTTTT. The encoded protein is CASSQEGARAGELFF.

This rearrangement joins TRBV4-3 to TRBJ2-5; D not certain. This CDR3 comprises 14 residues. Trimming pared 3 bases from V and 1 base from J, leaving 9 bases between. Germline CDR1 LGHNA, CDR2 YSLEER. CDR3 nucleotides: TGCGCCAGCAGCCAGAGATACCCCCAAGAGACCCAGTACTTC. Its translation is CASSQRYPQETQYF.

This clone has only one observation. This chain uses TRBV5-6 with TRBJ2-3; D perhaps matches TRBD1 (7 bases). The CDR3 has 16 amino acids. Trimming left V 0 bases short and J 1 base short, with 12 bases between. Germline-derived CDR1 and CDR2 are SGHDT and YYEEEE. The CDR3 protein is CASSLVAGGRTDTQYF. The CDR3 DNA reads as TGTGCCAGCAGCTTGGTAGCAGGGGGGCGCACAGATACGCAGTATTTT.

This clone was counted a single time. V and J are TRBV6-2 or TRBV6-3 and TRBJ2-3, with a weak D call TRBD2 (5 bases). Trimming removed 3 bases from V and 2 bases from J, with 12 bases in between. This CDR3 is built from 15 residues. Per germline, CDR1 MNHEY and CDR2 SVGEGT. The DNA for the CDR3 is TGTGCCAGCAGTTATACGGAGGCCGCCACAGATACGCAGTATTTT. This translates into CASSYTEAATDTQYF.

The rearrangement joins TRBV12-3 or TRBV12-4 to TRBJ1-1; TRBD1 might be the D (6 bases). This CDR3 region has 13 residues. V dropped 8 bases and J dropped 1 base, with 11 bases sitting between them. For the CDR3, the DNA is TGTGCCAGCCACGGACAGAGGAACACTGAAGCTTTCTTT. The encoded protein is CASHGQRNTEAFF.

This clone occurred once. The chain carries TRBV18 and TRBJ1-5, with 8 bases that match TRBD1. The ends lost 4 bases at V and 3 bases at J; junction bases unmatched: 5. The CDR3 has 15 residues. Germline loops: CDR1 KGHSH, CDR2 LQKENI. The chain's CDR3 is CASSLGTGDNQPQHF. The DNA of the CDR3 is TGTGCCAGCTCACTCGGGACAGGTGACAATCAGCCCCAGCATTTT.

The V and J genes are TRBV28 and TRBJ1-5; 12 nucleotides agree with TRBD1. The germline CDR1 and CDR2 sequences are MDHEN and SYDVKM. V gave up 5 bases and J gave up 6 bases; unmatched junction bases: 8. The CDR3 length is 16 residues. The CDR3 DNA sequence: TGTGCCAGCAGTGGCCTGGGACAGGGGGCGGGTCAGCCCCAGCATTTT. It yields the protein CASSGLGQGAGQPQHF. Combining the CDR3 with reference TRBV28 and TRBJ1-5 gives the whole variable domain DVKVTQSSRYLVKRTGEKVFLECVQDMDHENMFWYRQDPGLGLRLIYFSYDVKMKEKGDIPEGYSVSREKKERFSLILESASTNQTSMYLCASSGLGQGAGQPQHFGDGTRLSIL.

This chain uses TRBV7-2 with TRBJ1-5; 8 nucleotides agree with TRBD1. Germline V gives CDR1 SGHTA, CDR2 FQGNSA. The J segment lost 6 bases and the V segment lost 2 bases, leaving 9 bases of the junction unmatched. This CDR3 has 16 amino acids. Here the CDR3 reads CASSLFGTGYTQPQHF. The CDR3 DNA reads TGTGCCAGCAGCTTATTCGGGACAGGTTACACTCAGCCCCAGCATTTT.

In this sample, this clone turned up once. The genes are TRBV30 and TRBJ1-1, with TRBD1 as a possible D gene (5 bases). This CDR3 has 12 residues. V was clipped by 3 bases and J by 5 bases, with 10 bases between them. Looked up from germline, CDR1 is GTSNPN and CDR2 is SVGIG (reference sequence). CDR3 protein: CAWSPGGTEAFF. Written as DNA, the CDR3 is TGTGCCTGGAGCCCGGGGGGGACTGAAGCTTTCTTT. Using reference TRBV30 and TRBJ1-1 for the parts outside the CDR3, the full variable domain is SQTIHQWPATLVQPVGSPLSLECTVEGTSNPNLYWYRQAAGRGLQLLFYSVGIGQISSEVPQNLSASRPQDRQFILSSKKLLLSDSGFYLCAWSPGGTEAFFGQGTRLTVV.

The V gene is TRBV7-8, the J gene TRBJ1-6; unclear D gene. The ends were cut back, 4 bases at V and 8 bases at J, with 15 bases in the middle. This CDR3 contains 15 residues. CDR1 is SGHVS, CDR2 FQNEAQ, per germline. The CDR3 reads CASSSREGRDSPLHF. CDR3 DNA sequence: TGTGCCAGCAGCTCGAGGGAGGGAAGGGATTCACCCCTCCACTTT. Full variable domain (rest looked up from reference TRBV7-8 and TRBJ1-6): GAGVSQSPRYKVAKRGQDVALRCDPISGHVSLFWYQQALGQGPEFLTYFQNEAQLDKSGLPSDRFFAERPEGSVSTLKIQRTQQEDSAVYLCASSSREGRDSPLHFGNGTRLTVT.

The chain carries TRBV19 and TRBJ1-4; D unclear. CDR3 length equals 16 residues. CDR1 LNHDA and CDR2 SQIVND come from the germline V gene (reference sequence). Trimming removed 4 bases at V and 8 bases at J, with 20 bases between. The DNA of the CDR3 is TGTGCCAGTAGTACCGCTATACAAGGAGAAAGAGAAAAACTGTTTTTT. This sequence encodes CASSTAIQGEREKLFF.

V is TRBV7-3 and J is TRBJ2-3; D call uncertain. Germline values: CDR1 SGHTA, CDR2 FQGTGA. Trimming removed 5 bases at V and 3 bases at J, with 6 bases between. The CDR3 loop spans 12 amino acids. CDR3 in DNA: TGTGCCAGCAGCCCAGATACAGATACGCAGTATTTT. Translating gives CASSPDTDTQYF.

The V call is TRBV5-1, the J call TRBJ2-5, with 13 bases matching TRBD2. After removal of 4 bases from V and 2 bases from J, the junction contained 8 bases not matched to a gene. CDR1 is SGHRS and CDR2 is YFSETQ in the germline V gene. There are 17 residues in the CDR3. In DNA, the CDR3 is TGCGCCAGCAGCACAGGACTAGCGGGGGCGACGCAAGAGACCCAGTACTTC. This sequence encodes CASSTGLAGATQETQYF.

The rearrangement joins TRBV12-3 or TRBV12-4 to TRBJ1-2; D is uncertain. The CDR3 runs to 10 residues. Trimming cost V 8 bases and J 4 bases, with 5 bases left between them. CDR3 region: CASGLYGYTF. In DNA, the CDR3 is TGTGCCAGCGGGCTCTATGGCTACACCTTC.

V and J are TRBV27 and TRBJ1-3; 8 bases fit TRBD1. Germline V lookup: CDR1 MNHEY, CDR2 SMNVEV (reference sequence). CDR3 length equals 13 residues. V lost 8 bases to trimming and J lost 8 bases; unmatched junction nucleotides: 8. CDR3 amino acids: CASGGQGKDTIYF. DNA of the CDR3: TGTGCCAGCGGAGGACAGGGCAAAGACACCATATATTTT.

This chain uses TRBV7-3 with TRBJ2-1; no clear D gene. Germline values: CDR1 SGHTA, CDR2 FQGTGA. V gave up 2 bases and J gave up 10 bases, with 15 bases separating them. This CDR3 has 14 residues. CDR3 amino acids: CASSLDLAIGEQFF. The CDR3 nucleotides read TGTGCCAGCAGCTTAGACTTAGCCATCGGAGAGCAGTTCTTC.

The CDR3 nucleotides read TGTGCCAGCACCCCTAGCGGGAGGTCGGTCGAGCAGTACTTC. Its translation: CASTPSGRSVEQYF. V and J are TRBV27 and TRBJ2-7, with 11 bases matching TRBD2. The CDR3 loop spans 14 amino acids. In germline, CDR1 is MNHEY, CDR2 SMNVEV (reference sequence). Trimming removed 7 bases from V and 6 bases from J; junction bases left unmatched: 8.

V usage is TRBV11-1 and J usage is TRBJ2-7, with D possibly matching TRBD1 (6 bases). The V gene's germline CDR1 is SGHAT and CDR2 FQDESV (reference sequence). The CDR3 contains 12 residues. The germline V and J ends were trimmed by 5 bases and 2 bases, with 7 bases remaining between them. CDR3 nucleotide sequence: TGTGCCAGCAGCCACAGGGCCTACGAGCAGTACTTC. Encoded protein: CASSHRAYEQYF.

The rearrangement uses TRBV7-2 and TRBJ1-5; possible D gene TRBD1, 5 bases. Trimming stripped 1 base from V and 6 bases from J, with 13 bases between. The CDR3 runs 15 residues. Germline V gene data show CDR1 as SGHTA and CDR2 as FQGNSA. CDR3 residues: CASSLEFDSPQPQHF. CDR3 sequence (DNA): TGTGCCAGCAGCTTAGAGTTTGACAGTCCTCAGCCCCAGCATTTT.

The V and J genes are TRBV11-2 and TRBJ2-7; possible D gene TRBD1, 5 bases. V was shortened by 4 bases and J by 2 bases, with 9 bases between the two germline ends. The CDR3 has 13 residues. Germline V lookup: CDR1 SGHAT, CDR2 FQNNGV. The CDR3 DNA reads TGTGCCAGCAGCTACTGGACAACCTACGAGCAGTACTTC. Residues: CASSYWTTYEQYF.

The chain employs TRBV28 and TRBJ2-1; 10 nucleotides align to TRBD2. The CDR3 covers 16 residues. Per germline, CDR1 MDHEN and CDR2 SYDVKM. The J segment lost 4 bases and the V segment lost 4 bases, leaving 7 bases of the junction unmatched. Here the CDR3 DNA reads TGTGCCAGCAGTTCCCTAGCGGGAGTAGAGTACAATGAGCAGTTCTTC. This codes for CASSSLAGVEYNEQFF.

This chain uses TRBV7-8 with TRBJ2-7, with D possibly TRBD2 on 6 matching bases. The V gene's germline CDR1 is SGHVS and CDR2 FQNEAQ. The CDR3 spans 15 residues. V was pared by 2 bases and J by 5 bases, with 16 bases between. For the CDR3, the DNA is TGTGCCAGCAGCTTACCTCCGGGACTGTTGGACGAGCAGTACTTC. Its protein is CASSLPPGLLDEQYF.

J is TRBJ2-7 and V is TRBV5-8; 10 nucleotides line up with TRBD1. Trimming cost V 3 bases and J 1 base; bases outside gene matches: 4. The CDR3 loop spans 15 amino acids. Per the germline V gene, CDR1 is SGHTS and CDR2 is YDEGEE. CDR3 DNA sequence: TGTGCCAGCAGCTCCCGGGACAGGGGATCCTACGAGCAGTACTTC. Amino acids: CASSSRDRGSYEQYF.

This clone was seen just once. The chain links TRBV6-1 to TRBJ2-1, with 8 bases that match TRBD2. Germline assignment: CDR1 MNHNS and CDR2 SASEGT. CDR3 length equals 16 residues. Trimming removed 3 bases from V and 7 bases from J; junction bases left unmatched: 11. The CDR3 DNA reads TGTGCCAGCAGTGACAGTCGACTAGCGAGGTTGAATGAGCAGTTCTTC. It is translated as CASSDSRLARLNEQFF.

This chain connects TRBV19 to TRBJ1-3, with D perhaps TRBD1 (5 bases). The germline V and J ends were trimmed by 5 bases and 0 bases, with 11 bases remaining between them. This CDR3 is built from 15 residues. The germline V gene has CDR1 LNHDA and CDR2 SQIVND (reference sequence). CDR3 amino acids: CASSRTSYSGNTIYF. CDR3 coding DNA: TGTGCCAGTAGTCGGACATCCTACTCTGGAAACACCATATATTTT.

This rearrangement joins TRBV7-2 to TRBJ1-2; the D gene is possibly TRBD1 (5 bases). V lost 4 bases and J lost 4, with 13 bases in between. The length of the CDR3 is 14 residues. Germline CDR1 reads SGHTA; CDR2 reads FQGNSA. The chain's CDR3 is CASSSGGWGYGYTF. For the CDR3, the DNA is TGTGCCAGCAGCTCCGGGGGTTGGGGCTATGGCTACACCTTC.

This clone turned up a few times. V is TRBV4-2 and J is TRBJ1-2; TRBD1 aligns across 7 bases. The V gene's germline CDR1 is LGHNA and CDR2 YNFKEQ. Unmatched junction bases numbered 2, after V lost 1 base and J lost 0 bases. This CDR3 has 15 residues. In DNA form, the CDR3 reads TGTGCCAGCAGCCAAGGACAGGGAGCTAACTATGGCTACACCTTC. Translating gives CASSQGQGANYGYTF.

This clone turned up a few times. The chain is built from TRBV6-4 and TRBJ1-5; TRBD1 is a possible D gene (6 bases). There are 15 residues in the CDR3. Germline V gene sequence: CDR1 MRHNA, CDR2 SNTAGT. V was pared by 0 bases and J by 8 bases, with 14 bases between. Here the CDR3 DNA reads TGTGCCAGCAGTGACTCGACAGGTCGCCGCAAGCCCCAGCATTTT. This encodes CASSDSTGRRKPQHF.